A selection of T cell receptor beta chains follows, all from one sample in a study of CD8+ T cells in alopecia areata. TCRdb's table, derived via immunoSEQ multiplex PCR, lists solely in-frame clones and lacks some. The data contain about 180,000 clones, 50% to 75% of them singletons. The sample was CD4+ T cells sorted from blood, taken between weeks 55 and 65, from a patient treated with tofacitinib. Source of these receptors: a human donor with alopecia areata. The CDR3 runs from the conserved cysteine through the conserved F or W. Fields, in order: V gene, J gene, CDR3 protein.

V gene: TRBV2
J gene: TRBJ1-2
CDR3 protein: CAGSHYRGATNYGYTF

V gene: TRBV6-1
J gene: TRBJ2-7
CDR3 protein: CASRNSPGDPYEQYF

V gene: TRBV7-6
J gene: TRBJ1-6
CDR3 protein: CASSLGTPGDSPLHF

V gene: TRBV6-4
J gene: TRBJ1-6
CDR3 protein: CASSDRAFSPLHF

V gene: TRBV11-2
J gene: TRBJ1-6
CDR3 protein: CASRFGTDNSPLHF

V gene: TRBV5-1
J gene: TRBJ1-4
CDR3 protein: CASSWGTGESEKLFF

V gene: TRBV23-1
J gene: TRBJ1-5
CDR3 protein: CASSQALSGPQHF

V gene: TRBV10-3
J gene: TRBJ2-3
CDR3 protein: CAISQRASGGAADTQYF

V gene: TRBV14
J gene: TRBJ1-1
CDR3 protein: CASSQERAFGTEAFF

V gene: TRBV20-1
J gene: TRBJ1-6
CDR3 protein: CSASLRESLHF

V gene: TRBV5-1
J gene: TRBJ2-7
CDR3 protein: CASRVVPGASYEQYF

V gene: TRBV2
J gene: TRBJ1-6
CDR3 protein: CASSPGRANSPLHF

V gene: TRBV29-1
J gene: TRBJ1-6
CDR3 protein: CSVTIQGANSPLHF

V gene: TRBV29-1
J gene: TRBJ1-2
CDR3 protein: CSVEQGDGYTF

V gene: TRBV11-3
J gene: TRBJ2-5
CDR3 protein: CASSLYSSGAGMETQYF

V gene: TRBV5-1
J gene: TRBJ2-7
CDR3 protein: CASSWDNYYEQYF

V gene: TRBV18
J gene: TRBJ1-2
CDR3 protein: CASSQGQSSSYTF

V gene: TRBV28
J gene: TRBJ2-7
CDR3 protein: CASMGGAGYEQYF

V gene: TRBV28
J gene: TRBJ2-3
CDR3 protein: CASSSGQGITDTQYF

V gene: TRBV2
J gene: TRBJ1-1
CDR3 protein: CASSTPGGPNTEAFF

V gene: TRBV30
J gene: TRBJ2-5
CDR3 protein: CAWSVTKETQYF

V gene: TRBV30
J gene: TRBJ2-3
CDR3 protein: CAWGIGGDTQYF

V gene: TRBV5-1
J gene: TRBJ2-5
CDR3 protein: CASSSGTSGATQYF

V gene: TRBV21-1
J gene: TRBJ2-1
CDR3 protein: CATSRGKSYNEQFF

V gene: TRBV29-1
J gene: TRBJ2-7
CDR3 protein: CSVDIRTGGYEQYF

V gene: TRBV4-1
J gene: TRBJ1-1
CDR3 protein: CASSRTEVLNTEAFF

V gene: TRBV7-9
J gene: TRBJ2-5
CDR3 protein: CASSLAPLGTQYF

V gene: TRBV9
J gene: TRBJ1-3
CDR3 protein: CASSTTGPPGNTIYF

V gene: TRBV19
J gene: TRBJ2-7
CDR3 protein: CASSSRDRPTYEQYF

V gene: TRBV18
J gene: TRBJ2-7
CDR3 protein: CASSRKGDEQYF

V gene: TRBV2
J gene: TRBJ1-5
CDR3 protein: CASRGYGNQPQHF

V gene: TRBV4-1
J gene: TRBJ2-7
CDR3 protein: CASSPISGTGGYEQYF

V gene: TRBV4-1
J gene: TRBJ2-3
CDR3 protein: CASKSTASGGPSTDTQYF

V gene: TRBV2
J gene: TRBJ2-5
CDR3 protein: CASSEYRGETQYF